What follows are 5 T cell receptor beta chains derived from one specimen sequenced in a study of blood T cell repertoires in COVID-19. Data came from immunoSEQ multiplex PCR; TCRdb stores just in-frame clones and leaves some out. The table has a few hundred thousand clones, approximately 89% seen once; the top ten hold approximately 7.8%. Sample: peripheral blood. The receptor set was obtained from a woman aged 45-60 years who had recovered from COVID-19.

The chain has TRBV7-2 and TRBJ2-3; 9 positions agree with TRBD1. CDR3 size: 16 residues. Germline assignment: CDR1 SGHTA and CDR2 FQGNSA. Trimming cost V 4 bases and J 2 bases; bases outside gene matches: 7. CDR3 sequence reads: CASSSYGTGFTDTQYF. CDR3 DNA: TGTGCCAGCAGCTCGTACGGGACAGGGTTCACAGATACGCAGTATTTT.

The chain uses TRBV10-3 and TRBJ2-1, with D tentatively TRBD2 (6 bases). Germline loops: CDR1 ENHRY, CDR2 SYGVKD. The V gene lost 2 bases and the J gene lost 15 bases, with 20 bases spanning the gap. This CDR3 contains 14 residues. The CDR3 sequence: CAISEGAAGSRRFF. The CDR3 nucleotides are TGTGCCATCAGTGAGGGGGCCGCGGGGTCACGGCGGTTCTTC.

The chain uses TRBV5-1 and TRBJ1-1; 8 positions match TRBD1. Germline V gives CDR1 SGHRS, CDR2 YFSETQ. J gave up 0 bases and V 4 bases, and 5 bases lay outside the gene matches. The CDR3 contains 15 residues. The CDR3 DNA reads TGCGCCAGCAGCCTCTTGACAGGGGTGAACACTGAAGCTTTCTTT. It is translated as CASSLLTGVNTEAFF.

This clone was recorded once. This chain connects TRBV15 to TRBJ1-5; maybe TRBD1 (6 bases). V was pared by 11 bases and J by 2 bases, with 13 bases between. The CDR3 sequence is 13 residues long. Looked up from germline, CDR1 is LNHNV and CDR2 is YYDKDF (reference sequence). CDR3 loop: CAAAGDRNQPQHF. The CDR3 DNA sequence: TGTGCCGCCGCAGGGGACCGCAATCAGCCCCAGCATTTT.

This rearrangement joins TRBV6-2 or TRBV6-3 to TRBJ2-7; TRBD1 matches at 8 bases. The V and J ends lost 4 bases and 0 bases, in that order; junction bases with no gene match: 11. The CDR3 runs 17 residues. Germline V gene sequence: CDR1 MNHEY, CDR2 SVGEGT. The CDR3 bases are TGTGCCAGCAGTTTCGATACCCGACAGGGGAGCTCCTACGAGCAGTACTTC. As protein: CASSFDTRQGSSYEQYF.